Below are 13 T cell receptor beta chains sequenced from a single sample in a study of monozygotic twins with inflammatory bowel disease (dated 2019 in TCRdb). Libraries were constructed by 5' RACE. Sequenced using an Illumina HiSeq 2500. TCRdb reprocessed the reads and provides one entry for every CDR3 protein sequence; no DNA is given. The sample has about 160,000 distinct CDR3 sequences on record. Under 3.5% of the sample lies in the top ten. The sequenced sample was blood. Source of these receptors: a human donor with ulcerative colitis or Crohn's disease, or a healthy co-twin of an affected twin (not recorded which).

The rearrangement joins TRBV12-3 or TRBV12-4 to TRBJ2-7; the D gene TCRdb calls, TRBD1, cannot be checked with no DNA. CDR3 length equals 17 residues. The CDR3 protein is CASSPSNRFRSSGEQYF.

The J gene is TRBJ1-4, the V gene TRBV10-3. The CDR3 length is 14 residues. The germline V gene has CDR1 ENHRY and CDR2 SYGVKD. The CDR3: CVIRGGEANEKLFF.

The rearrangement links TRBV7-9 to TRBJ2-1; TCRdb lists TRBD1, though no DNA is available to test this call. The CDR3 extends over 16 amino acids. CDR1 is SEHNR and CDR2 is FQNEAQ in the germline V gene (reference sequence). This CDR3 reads CASSRPWTEGDNEQFF.

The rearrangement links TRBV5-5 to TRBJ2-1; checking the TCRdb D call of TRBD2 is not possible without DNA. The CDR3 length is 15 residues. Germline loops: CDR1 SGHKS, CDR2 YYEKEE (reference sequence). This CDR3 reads CASSWFGTSGPLEFF.

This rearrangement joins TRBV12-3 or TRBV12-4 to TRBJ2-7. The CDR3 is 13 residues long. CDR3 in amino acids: CASRRAVSYEQYF.

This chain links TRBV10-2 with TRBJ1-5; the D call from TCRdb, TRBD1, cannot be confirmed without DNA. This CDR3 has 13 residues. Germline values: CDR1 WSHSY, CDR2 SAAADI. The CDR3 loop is CASSVLGGQPQHF.

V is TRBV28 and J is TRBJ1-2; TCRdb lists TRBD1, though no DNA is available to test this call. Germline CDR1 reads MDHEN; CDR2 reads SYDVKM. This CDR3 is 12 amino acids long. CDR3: CASKDTNYGYTF.

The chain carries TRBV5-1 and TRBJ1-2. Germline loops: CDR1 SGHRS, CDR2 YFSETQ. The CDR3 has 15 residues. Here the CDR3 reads CASNLDRGRNYGYTF.

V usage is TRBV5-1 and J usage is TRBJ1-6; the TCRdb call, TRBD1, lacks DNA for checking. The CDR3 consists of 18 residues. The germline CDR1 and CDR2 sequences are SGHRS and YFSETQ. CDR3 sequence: CASSSGWTGDRYNSPLHF.

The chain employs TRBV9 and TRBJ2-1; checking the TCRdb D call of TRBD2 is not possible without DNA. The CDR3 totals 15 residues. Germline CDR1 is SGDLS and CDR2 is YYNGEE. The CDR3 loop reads CASSVEGRGGNEQFF.

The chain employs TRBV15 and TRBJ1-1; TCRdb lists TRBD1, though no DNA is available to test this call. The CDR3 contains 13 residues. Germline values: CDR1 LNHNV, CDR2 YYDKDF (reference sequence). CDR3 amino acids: CATSTTGNTEAFF. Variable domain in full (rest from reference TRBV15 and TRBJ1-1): DAMVIQNPRYQVTQFGKPVTLSCSQTLNHNVMYWYQQKSSQAPKLLFHYYDKDFNNEADTPDNFQSRRPNTSFCFLDIRSPGLGDTAMYLCATSTTGNTEAFFGQGTRLTVV.

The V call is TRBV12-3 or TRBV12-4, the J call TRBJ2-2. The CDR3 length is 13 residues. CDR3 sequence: CASSPTNTGELFF.

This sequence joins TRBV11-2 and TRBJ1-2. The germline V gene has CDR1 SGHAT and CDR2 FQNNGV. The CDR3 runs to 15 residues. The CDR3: CASSLAMMGDYGYTF. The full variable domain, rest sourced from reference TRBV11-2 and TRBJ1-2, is EAGVAQSPRYKIIEKRQSVAFWCNPISGHATLYWYQQILGQGPKLLIQFQNNGVVDDSQLPKDRFSAERLKGVDSTLKIQPAKLEDSAVYLCASSLAMMGDYGYTFGSGTRLTVV.